The 12 T cell receptor beta chains presented below share a single source sample, sequenced in a study of control samples from healthy donors and cancer patients. The method was immunoSEQ multiplex PCR; TCRdb's version includes in-frame clones alone and lacks a portion of them. The sample consists of about 95,000 clones, around 89% of them appearing once. The sample taken for sequencing was blood. These receptors came from a woman in her 70s in good health.

Only a few counts were recorded for this clone. The CDR3 nucleotides are TGTGCCAGCAGCTTAGATCACCCTAGCACAGATACGCAGTATTTT. Its translation is CASSLDHPSTDTQYF. The V call is TRBV11-2, the J call TRBJ2-3, with D uncertain. Trimming shortened V by 0 bases and J by 0 bases, and 7 bases separated the two germline ends. The germline CDR1 and CDR2 sequences are SGHAT and FQNNGV. There are 15 residues in the CDR3. Together with reference TRBV11-2 and TRBJ2-3, the CDR3 gives the full variable domain: EAGVAQSPRYKIIEKRQSVAFWCNPISGHATLYWYQQILGQGPKLLIQFQNNGVVDDSQLPKDRFSAERLKGVDSTLKIQPAKLEDSAVYLCASSLDHPSTDTQYFGPGTRLTVL.

The J gene is TRBJ1-2, the V gene TRBV2, with 9 bases lining up with TRBD1. This CDR3 region has 14 residues. J gave up 4 bases and V 6 bases, and 6 bases lay outside the gene matches. The V gene's germline CDR1 is SNHLY and CDR2 FYNNEI. CDR3 bases: TGTGCCAGCAGCGCTACAGGGGGCAGCTATGGCTACACCTTC. The encoded protein is CASSATGGSYGYTF.

This clone was observed a single time. The V call is TRBV7-9, the J call TRBJ2-7; 8 bases fit TRBD1. Germline V gene lookup returns CDR1 SEHNR and CDR2 FQNEAQ (reference sequence). J lost 2 bases, V lost 4 bases, and 7 bases had no gene match. There are 15 residues in the CDR3. Here the CDR3 reads CASSYRQGSAYEQYF. CDR3 sequence (DNA): TGTGCCAGCAGCTACCGACAGGGGTCGGCCTACGAGCAGTACTTC.

The DNA of the CDR3 is TGTGCCAGCAGCTTAGGGGCAGGGTACACTGAAGCTTTCTTT. Translated: CASSLGAGYTEAFF. The V call is TRBV7-6, the J call TRBJ1-1; a weak D match, TRBD1 (5 bases). Deletions cut 1 base from V and 3 bases from J, with 9 bases between. This CDR3 spans 14 amino acids. Germline CDR1 and CDR2: SGHVS and FNYEAQ.

This clone was seen only a few times. The rearrangement uses TRBV5-4 and TRBJ1-3, with D possibly matching TRBD1 (5 bases). The CDR3 length is 14 residues. The germline V and J ends were trimmed by 0 bases and 6 bases, with 10 bases remaining between them. CDR1 is SGHNT and CDR2 is YYREEE in the germline V gene (reference sequence). CDR3 in DNA: TGTGCCAGCAGCTTGGTAGGCAGGGAAAACACCATATATTTT. Translated, it gives CASSLVGRENTIYF.

This rearrangement joins TRBV6-5 to TRBJ2-7; 7 nucleotides agree with TRBD1. The CDR3 spans 14 residues. Looked up from germline, CDR1 is MNHEY and CDR2 is SVGAGI. The V segment lost 5 bases and the J segment 4 bases; nucleotides outside the gene matches: 8. The CDR3 sequence is CASSPRGTVYEQYF. As DNA, the CDR3 is TGTGCCAGCAGTCCGAGGGGGACAGTGTACGAGCAGTACTTC.

The J gene is TRBJ1-5, the V gene TRBV2; D uncertain. Per germline, CDR1 SNHLY and CDR2 FYNNEI. The V and J ends lost 3 bases and 5 bases respectively, with 8 bases between them. This CDR3 is built from 13 residues. The DNA of the CDR3 is TGTGCCAGCAGTGATGGCCACGATCAGCCCCAGCATTTT. It yields the protein CASSDGHDQPQHF.

The chain combines TRBV28 with TRBJ1-3; 9 bases agree with TRBD1. The J segment lost 5 bases and the V segment lost 5 bases, leaving 7 bases of the junction unmatched. The CDR3 runs to 15 residues. The V gene's germline CDR1 is MDHEN and CDR2 SYDVKM. DNA of the CDR3: TGTGCCAGCAGTGTACCCGGGACAGGGAGAAACACCATATATTTT. Translating gives CASSVPGTGRNTIYF.

This chain uses TRBV19 with TRBJ1-6; no firm D call. This CDR3 spans 17 amino acids. The V gene lost 1 base and the J gene lost 6 bases, with 16 bases spanning the gap. CDR1 is LNHDA, CDR2 SQIVND, per germline (reference sequence). In DNA form, the CDR3 reads TGTGCCAGTAGTATAGGTCGAAGTTGGAGCATTAATTCACCCCTCCACTTT. This gives the protein CASSIGRSWSINSPLHF.

V gene TRBV5-1 combines with J gene TRBJ1-6; 7 bases fit TRBD1. CDR1 is SGHRS and CDR2 is YFSETQ in the germline V gene. The ends lost 1 base at V and 5 bases at J; junction bases unmatched: 6. This CDR3 is built from 16 residues. The CDR3 loop is CASSLTTGRNNSPLHF. CDR3 DNA sequence: TGCGCCAGCAGCTTGACGACAGGGAGAAATAATTCACCCCTCCACTTT.

V gene TRBV19 combines with J gene TRBJ2-5; 9 nucleotides agree with TRBD1. CDR1 LNHDA and CDR2 SQIVND come from the germline V gene (reference sequence). CDR3 length equals 14 residues. V was clipped by 4 bases and J by 4 bases; unmatched bases: 4. In DNA form, the CDR3 reads TGTGCCAGTAGTACGGGACAGGGACGAGAGACCCAGTACTTC. The encoded protein is CASSTGQGRETQYF.

V usage is TRBV10-1 and J usage is TRBJ2-7; D is possibly TRBD1 (6 bases). Germline V lookup: CDR1 WNHNN, CDR2 SYGVQD (reference sequence). CDR3 length: 16 amino acids. V dropped 0 bases and J dropped 5 bases, with 17 bases sitting between them. The CDR3 sequence is CASSESQGPPVDEQYF. CDR3 DNA: TGCGCCAGCAGTGAGTCTCAGGGGCCCCCGGTAGACGAGCAGTACTTC.